Each of the 2 T cell receptor beta chains below was sequenced from the same sample in a study of long-term antiretroviral therapy in people with HIV. With survey level as its setting, the immunoSEQ assay was v3.0. Repertoires were generated with immunoSEQ multiplex PCR, while TCRdb's copy carries only in-frame clones and drops some. Of roughly 25,000 clones listed, 85% were seen once; the top ten hold about 9.5%. Sequencing used unsorted PBMCs, obtained 2.3 years after starting antiretroviral therapy. The receptors were sampled from a man between 40 and 49 years old with HIV.

The chain couples TRBV2 to TRBJ1-5, with no clear D. From germline, CDR1 is SNHLY and CDR2 FYNNEI. Trimming removed 7 bases from V and 0 bases from J, with 13 bases in between. This CDR3 has 15 residues. The DNA of the CDR3 is TGTGCCAGCAAGGGTCAGTTTTTTAGCAATCAGCCCCAGCATTTT. Residues: CASKGQFFSNQPQHF.

This rearrangement joins TRBV11-2 to TRBJ2-5, with 12 bases identical to TRBD2. Germline CDR1 and CDR2: SGHAT and FQNNGV. Losses at the gene ends were 5 bases for V and 2 bases for J; bases not matched to a gene: 3. CDR3 length: 15 residues. The CDR3 DNA sequence: TGTGCCAGCAGCCCCGGGACTAGCGGGCAAGAGACCCAGTACTTC. It encodes CASSPGTSGQETQYF. The complete variable domain, with remaining parts taken from reference TRBV11-2 and TRBJ2-5, reads EAGVAQSPRYKIIEKRQSVAFWCNPISGHATLYWYQQILGQGPKLLIQFQNNGVVDDSQLPKDRFSAERLKGVDSTLKIQPAKLEDSAVYLCASSPGTSGQETQYFGPGTRLLVL.